A selection of T cell receptor beta chains follows, all from one sample in a study of metastatic and nonmetastatic thyroid tumors. Using MiXCR, TCRdb re-called clones from the PCR reads. Of tens of thousands of clones listed, roughly 17% were seen once; the top ten hold 6.2%. Sequenced material: blood. The receptors originated from a male donor with papillary thyroid cancer or a benign thyroid nodule (not recorded which). Some clones in this sample may be carry-over from other donors' samples. Each CDR3 is given with its conserved first and last residue. The D gene is left open where the match is weak. Clone size is given for some rows only: seen once, a few or many times, or a class if the clone is expanded.

clone_size j_call v_call d_call cdr3_nt cdr3_aa
many TRBJ2-2 TRBV27 NA TGTGCCAGCAGTCCCCAAGGACAGAACACCGGGGAGCTGTTTTTT CASSPQGQNTGELFF
many TRBJ2-1 TRBV27 NA TGTGCCAGCAGCCCTCGCCTCCCGGGCGGTAATGAGCAGTTCTTC CASSPRLPGGNEQFF
many TRBJ1-6 TRBV18 NA TGTGCCAGCTCACCACGAGACCCAGGACTGGATTCACCCCTCCACTTT CASSPRDPGLDSPLHF
many TRBJ2-2 TRBV4-1 TRBD2 TGCGCCAGCAGCCAAGCTGGGCTAGCGGGAGGGAACACCGGGGAGCTGTTTTTT CASSQAGLAGGNTGELFF
NA TRBJ2-7 TRBV4-2 NA TGTGCCAGCAGCCAAGGTAGCTGGGCCTCCTACGAGCAATACTTC CASSQGSWASYEQYF
many TRBJ2-2 TRBV5-1 NA TGCGCCAGCAGCTTCAGGGCAGCGAACACCGGGGAGCTGTTTTTT CASSFRAANTGELFF
few TRBJ1-1 TRBV19 NA TGTGCCAGTAGTCTTTGGGGGAACACTGAAGCTTTCTTT CASSLWGNTEAFF
many TRBJ1-1 TRBV3-1 NA TGTGCCAGCAGCCAAACGTCGAACACTGAAGCTTTCTTT CASSQTSNTEAFF
few TRBJ2-1 TRBV28 NA TGTGCCAGCAGTCCCCCTTTAGGCCAGCCCCTTGAGCAGTTCTTC CASSPPLGQPLEQFF
NA TRBJ2-2 TRBV6-2/TRBV6-3 TRBD2 TGTGCCAGCAGGCCGACTAGCGGGAGAATTGCCGGGGAGCTGTTTTTT CASRPTSGRIAGELFF
many TRBJ2-3 TRBV4-1 NA TGCGCCAGCAGCTGGGACGATACCCCCACAGATACGCAGTATTTT CASSWDDTPTDTQYF
NA TRBJ2-2 TRBV6-4 TRBD1 TGTGCCAGCAGTAGACAGGGGTCCACCGGGGAGCTGTTTTTT CASSRQGSTGELFF
many TRBJ2-1 TRBV3-1 TRBD2 TGTGCCAGCAGCCATTTAGCGGGAGGATATAATGAGCAGTTCTTC CASSHLAGGYNEQFF
many TRBJ2-7 TRBV19 NA TGTGCCAGTGTTGGACAGTTCTCCTACGAGCAGTACTTC CASVGQFSYEQYF
medium-sized TRBJ2-7 TRBV19 TRBD2 TGTGCCAGTAGTATACCTGGGACTATCCCCTACGAGCAGTACTTC CASSIPGTIPYEQYF
many TRBJ1-2 TRBV11-1 NA TGTGCCAGCAGCTTTCGGACGGGGGGCGCTGGTAGTGGCTACACCTTC CASSFRTGGAGSGYTF